This TCR beta chain was recorded in a study of T cell responses to AZD1222 COVID-19 vaccine. Study-wide points: Among those given AZD1222, only five or six were seropositive at baseline. Across the whole spike, CD4 TCRs peaked at regions 160-218 and 743-854. Close to half of all spike-specific TCRs reportedly target regions of the variants that are unmutated. Rises in breadth and depth of Spike-specific TCRs came after two AZD1222 doses.

Generated by immunoSEQ multiplex PCR, the TCRdb table keeps only in-frame clones and is missing some. Of under 80,000 clones listed, more than 65% are singletons. A remark on this clone: Its antigen is undetermined.

Germline V gene data show CDR1 as MNHEY and CDR2 as SVGAGI. The CDR3 sequence is 14 residues long. V shed 6 bases and J shed 0 bases, with 11 bases lying between them. The chain employs TRBV6-5 and TRBJ1-1; D uncertain. The sequence came from an adult in good health. The starting material was peripheral blood, obtained on day 0 of MenACWY control vaccination. CDR3 amino acids: CASSPTPLNTEAFF. CDR3 DNA sequence: TGTGCCAGCAGCCCGACTCCCTTGAACACTGAAGCTTTCTTT.